This T cell receptor (beta chain) was recovered during a study of blood T cells in healthy people across ages. The second PCR ran about 7 to 12 cycles with a sample-barcoded 5' primer and J-beta primers. Each of the cDNA molecules was tagged by a template-switch adaptor with 12 random nucleotides. Every sample produced at least 3 million CDR3-containing paired-end reads. TCRdb itself ran the 5' RACE reads through MiXCR, one entry per CDR3 protein. This sample has around 990,000 distinct CDR3 sequences, with 20% to 25% found just once. This clonotype was recorded a few times. Trimming cost V 6 bases and J 4 bases, with 15 bases left between them. This CDR3 is built from 13 residues. Germline CDR1 and CDR2: DFQATT and SNEGSKA (reference sequence). This sample was shared with a second study, whose subject was T cells of mothers and their children.

The sequencing input was blood. This chain joins TRBV20-1 and TRBJ1-2; the D gene is possibly TRBD1 (6 bases). This receptor was obtained from a girl aged 2 to 9 in good health. For the CDR3, the DNA is TGCAGTGCGGGGGCGGCCGCGGGCTATGGCTACACCTTC. It yields the protein CSAGAAAGYGYTF.